The clone carrying this T cell receptor beta chain was observed at least ten times. The antigen is not known. Germline CDR1 is SGHVS and CDR2 is FNYEAQ. This CDR3 spans 16 amino acids. Trimming shortened V by 2 bases and J by 1 base, and 13 bases separated the two germline ends. The entry originates in a study of T-cell memory formation after mild COVID-19. Overall study context: The TCR clusters were mostly specific to one donor. Study results and caveats: Later expanders leaned CD4+, whereas day 15 to 85 contracting clones were balanced CD4/CD8.

TCRdb reprocessed the 5' RACE reads via MiXCR and lists one record per CDR3 protein. The repertoire holds more than 45,000 distinct CDR3 sequences, with approximately 9% as singletons. This rearrangement joins TRBV7-6 to TRBJ2-3; possibly TRBD1 for D (5 bases). This clonotype was sampled from an adult woman who had mild COVID-19 (a few samples of this study predate the infection). Cell type and time point are not known. The sequenced sample was PBMCs or a T cell subset sorted from them (not recorded which). The CDR3: CASSLSTALGTDTQYF. CDR3 sequence (DNA): TGTGCCAGCAGCTTATCGACAGCTCTAGGCACAGATACGCAGTATTTT. Complete variable domain (other parts from reference TRBV7-6 and TRBJ2-3): GAGVSQSPRYKVTKRGQDVALRCDPISGHVSLYWYRQALGQGPEFLTYFNYEAQQDKSGLPNDRFSAERPEGSISTLTIQRTEQRDSAMYRCASSLSTALGTDTQYFGPGTRLTVL.